The sequence of this T cell receptor (beta chain) was determined in a study of blood T cell repertoires in COVID-19. Across the study: The study drew acute and convalescent COVID-19 samples from the United States, Italy and Spain.

As for this clone: Other nucleotide sequences from this sample produce the same CDR3.

Libraries were prepared by immunoSEQ multiplex PCR; TCRdb keeps only in-frame clonotypes and omits some of them. The sample has some 250,000 clones, more than 70% seen once; the top ten hold about 0.99%. V was shortened by 1 base and J by 0 bases, with 9 bases between the two germline ends. Germline lookup yields CDR1 SGDLS and CDR2 YYNGEE. The CDR3 totals 15 residues. The chain is built from TRBV9 and TRBJ2-3; D remains ambiguous. This clonotype was sampled from a woman in her forties who had recovered from COVID-19. Material for sequencing was peripheral blood. CDR3 coding DNA: TGTGCCAGCAGCGTATCGGGTGGGAGCACAGATACGCAGTATTTT. Protein product: CASSVSGGSTDTQYF.